These 31 T cell receptor beta chains originate from one sample sequenced in a study of T cell responses to AZD1222 COVID-19 vaccine. Sequencing used immunoSEQ multiplex PCR; TCRdb keeps in-frame clones, though not all of them. Among roughly 120,000 clones, around 89% were seen once, and the ten largest hold 4.2%. This specimen was peripheral blood, taken on day 0 of AZD1222 vaccination. The receptors here all came from an adult in good health.

Only a few counts were recorded for this clone. The chain combines TRBV7-2 with TRBJ2-1; TRBD2 agrees at 9 bases. This CDR3 has 14 residues. Germline lookup yields CDR1 SGHTA and CDR2 FQGNSA. V gave up 10 bases and J gave up 5 bases; unmatched junction bases: 9. CDR3 coding DNA: TGTGCCACCGCGGGGGGGCTTATTGACAATGAGCAGTTCTTC. It yields the protein CATAGGLIDNEQFF.

The rearrangement uses TRBV19 and TRBJ1-2; weak D call: TRBD1 (5 bases). The CDR3 sequence is 13 residues long. Trimming stripped 2 bases from V and 6 bases from J, with 10 bases between. Germline CDR1 reads LNHDA; CDR2 reads SQIVND (reference sequence). This CDR3 is CASSILPGDGYTF. The CDR3 DNA reads as TGTGCCAGTAGTATACTACCGGGGGATGGCTACACCTTC.

The chain employs TRBV14 and TRBJ2-1; 7 nucleotides agree with TRBD2. Germline CDR1 is SGHDN and CDR2 is FVKESK. Unmatched junction bases numbered 10, after V lost 2 bases and J lost 15 bases. The CDR3 runs to 13 residues. The CDR3 reads CASSQSLAGERFF. CDR3 DNA sequence: TGTGCCAGCAGCCAAAGTCTGGCGGGGGAACGGTTCTTC.

The J gene is TRBJ1-1, the V gene TRBV5-4; tentatively, D is TRBD1 (5 bases). Germline V CDR1 and CDR2: SGHNT, YYREEE (reference sequence). The CDR3 length is 13 residues. V was trimmed by 2 bases and J by 4 bases, leaving 9 bases between them. Here the CDR3 DNA reads TGTGCCAGCAGCTTAAGGGGTATCACTGAAGCTTTCTTT. Its protein product is CASSLRGITEAFF.

This chain uses TRBV9 with TRBJ2-1; D may match TRBD1 or TRBD2 (5 bases each). CDR3 size: 15 residues. Germline V lookup: CDR1 SGDLS, CDR2 YYNGEE. V lost 6 bases, J lost 6 bases, and 19 bases lay in between. CDR3 in DNA: TGTGCCAGCAACTACGCCGGGACCATGGGCAATGAGCAGTTCTTC. Amino acid sequence: CASNYAGTMGNEQFF.

The chain carries TRBV19 and TRBJ1-5, with D possibly matching TRBD1 (5 bases). Trimming removed 1 base at V and 7 bases at J, with 14 bases between. The CDR3 length is 15 residues. Germline CDR1 and CDR2: LNHDA and SQIVND (reference sequence). CDR3 residues: CASSIAGAGEQPQHF. The DNA of the CDR3 is TGTGCCAGTAGTATAGCCGGGGCTGGGGAACAGCCCCAGCATTTT.

The gene calls are TRBV9 and TRBJ2-2, with D tentatively TRBD1 (5 bases). The V and J ends lost 0 bases and 6 bases respectively, with 12 bases between them. CDR3 length equals 15 residues. The germline gives CDR1 SGDLS, CDR2 YYNGEE. DNA for the CDR3: TGTGCCAGCAGCGTAGCTCTAATGGGGCCCGGGGAGCTGTTTTTT. This gives the protein CASSVALMGPGELFF.

V and J are TRBV27 and TRBJ1-2; D is unclear. Trimming pared 8 bases from V and 7 bases from J, leaving 17 bases between. Germline values: CDR1 MNHEY, CDR2 SMNVEV (reference sequence). There are 13 residues in the CDR3. Here the CDR3 reads CASSRSGERGYTF. The CDR3, as DNA: TGTGCCAGCTCCAGGTCCGGGGAGCGTGGCTACACCTTC.

This clone occurred once. This sequence joins TRBV11-2 and TRBJ2-7, with D maybe TRBD2 (5 bases). CDR3 length equals 15 residues. The germline gives CDR1 SGHAT, CDR2 FQNNGV. The V end lost 2 bases, the J end lost 4 bases, and 15 bases lay between the germline ends. CDR3 region: CASSLSVVSGYEQYF. The DNA for the CDR3 is TGTGCCAGCAGCTTATCAGTGGTGAGCGGATACGAGCAGTACTTC.

V and J are TRBV7-8 and TRBJ1-1; 7 positions match TRBD1. The CDR3 contains 14 residues. The V gene end was trimmed by 3 bases and the J gene end by 4 bases; junction bases not matched to a gene: 5. Germline CDR1 reads SGHVS; CDR2 reads FQNEAQ. The CDR3 sequence is CASSFNRGGTEAFF. As DNA, the CDR3 is TGTGCCAGCAGCTTCAACAGGGGCGGCACTGAAGCTTTCTTT.

CDR3 nucleotides: TGTGCCAGCAGCTTAGGGACATACCGCACAGATACGCAGTATTTT. It codes for CASSLGTYRTDTQYF. The chain carries TRBV7-2 and TRBJ2-3, with D maybe TRBD1 (5 bases). Trimming left V 1 base short and J 1 base short, with 9 bases between. The CDR3 loop spans 15 amino acids. The germline V gene has CDR1 SGHTA and CDR2 FQGNSA.

The chain uses TRBV11-2 and TRBJ2-3, with no clear D. The CDR3 is made up of 14 amino acids. Deletions cut 1 base from V and 6 bases from J, with 11 bases between. CDR1 is SGHAT and CDR2 is FQNNGV in the germline V gene. The DNA for the CDR3 is TGTGCCAGCAGCTTAGCTATGAAAGGGGATACGCAGTATTTT. Translation gives CASSLAMKGDTQYF.

In nucleotides, the CDR3 is TGTGCCAGCAGAATCTATGGGGAGACTGAAAAACTGTTTTTT. Amino acid sequence: CASRIYGETEKLFF. The chain links TRBV28 to TRBJ1-4; D uncertain. CDR1 and CDR2 (germline): MDHEN, SYDVKM. The CDR3 is 14 residues long. Trimming took 6 bases from V and 7 from J, leaving 15 bases between them.

The rearrangement links TRBV3-1 (or the pseudogene TRBV3-2) to TRBJ1-6; no clear D gene. The germline V gene encodes CDR1 LGHDT and CDR2 YNNKEL (reference sequence). V dropped 1 base and J dropped 8 bases, with 12 bases sitting between them. The CDR3 is made up of 15 amino acids. For the CDR3, the DNA is TGTGCCAGCAGCCAAGCAGGAGGTAGCGATTCACCCCTCCACTTT. It translates to CASSQAGGSDSPLHF.

V gene TRBV5-5 combines with J gene TRBJ1-1; D is unresolved. V was clipped by 2 bases and J by 7 bases, with 6 bases between them. This CDR3 has 11 amino acids. The V gene's germline CDR1 is SGHKS and CDR2 YYEKEE (reference sequence). CDR3 sequence (DNA): TGTGCCAGCAGCTTTGGGTATGAAGCTTTCTTT. It encodes CASSFGYEAFF.

V usage is TRBV6-5 and J usage is TRBJ2-2; D remains ambiguous. Deletions cut 0 bases from V and 5 bases from J, with 7 bases between. This CDR3 is 14 amino acids long. In germline, CDR1 is MNHEY, CDR2 SVGAGI. The CDR3 DNA follows: TGTGCCAGCAGTTACTCGAGTTGGACCGGGGAGCTGTTTTTT. Its protein is CASSYSSWTGELFF.

The V call is TRBV19, the J call TRBJ2-1; perhaps TRBD2 as D (5 bases). This CDR3 is 16 amino acids long. V was cut by 2 bases and J by 5 bases, with 16 bases left in between. CDR1 and CDR2 from the germline V gene are LNHDA and SQIVND (reference sequence). The CDR3 region is CASSIFAGRADNEQFF. For the CDR3, the DNA is TGTGCCAGTAGTATATTTGCGGGCAGAGCGGACAATGAGCAGTTCTTC.

V gene TRBV19 combines with J gene TRBJ1-3, with a tentative D call TRBD1 (5 bases). Trimming removed 6 bases at V and 1 base at J, with 10 bases between. The CDR3 is 14 residues long. Germline CDR1 is LNHDA and CDR2 is SQIVND (reference sequence). The CDR3 protein is CASRPGGSGNTIYF. The CDR3 coding sequence is TGTGCCAGTAGACCGGGGGGTTCTGGAAACACCATATATTTT. The entire variable domain, with the rest obtained from reference TRBV19 and TRBJ1-3, is as follows: DGGITQSPKYLFRKEGQNVTLSCEQNLNHDAMYWYRQDPGQGLRLIYYSQIVNDFQKGDIAEGYSVSREKKESFPLTVTSAQKNPTAFYLCASRPGGSGNTIYFGEGSWLTVV.

The J gene is TRBJ2-7, the V gene TRBV10-2; weak D call: TRBD2 (6 bases). V lost 6 bases and J lost 4, with 10 bases in between. The CDR3 loop spans 12 amino acids. Germline V gives CDR1 WSHSY, CDR2 SAAADI. The CDR3 is CASSPGGYEQYF. CDR3 DNA sequence: TGCGCCAGCAGCCCCGGGGGATACGAGCAGTACTTC.

The V call is TRBV9, the J call TRBJ2-3, with a weak D call TRBD2 (6 bases). Per germline, CDR1 SGDLS and CDR2 YYNGEE. Trimming removed 3 bases from V and 4 bases from J, with 15 bases in between. This CDR3 comprises 15 residues. CDR3 loop: CASSARLGSADTQYF. The CDR3 coding sequence is TGTGCCAGCAGCGCCAGACTAGGCTCGGCAGATACGCAGTATTTT.

The rearrangement joins TRBV4-1 to TRBJ2-7; 11 positions agree with TRBD2. Trimming removed 0 bases from V and 2 bases from J; junction bases left unmatched: 0. CDR1 MGHRA and CDR2 YSYEKL come from the germline V gene. The CDR3 length is 15 residues. CDR3: CASSQDSGGAYEQYF. As DNA, the CDR3 is TGCGCCAGCAGCCAAGATAGCGGGGGGGCCTACGAGCAGTACTTC.

The J gene is TRBJ1-3, the V gene TRBV5-4; TRBD1 is a possible D gene (5 bases). Trimming removed 0 bases at V and 2 bases at J, with 9 bases between. The CDR3 extends over 15 amino acids. Per germline, CDR1 SGHNT and CDR2 YYREEE (reference sequence). This CDR3 is CASSLGRGAGNTIYF. In DNA, the CDR3 is TGTGCCAGCAGCTTGGGCCGGGGGGCTGGAAACACCATATATTTT.

The rearrangement uses TRBV29-1 and TRBJ2-7, with a possible D match to TRBD1 (5 bases). Germline lookup yields CDR1 SQVTM and CDR2 ANQGSEA. The germline V and J ends were trimmed by 5 bases and 2 bases, with 13 bases remaining between them. The CDR3 length is 13 residues. The CDR3 region is CSVNDRHTYEQYF. In DNA form, the CDR3 reads TGCAGCGTTAATGACAGACACACCTACGAGCAGTACTTC.

The CDR3 sequence is CASSFRFGAGELFF. The CDR3 bases are TGTGCCAGCAGCTTCCGCTTTGGCGCCGGGGAGCTGTTTTTT. V and J are TRBV11-1 and TRBJ2-2, with D unresolved. Germline values: CDR1 SGHAT, CDR2 FQDESV (reference sequence). Trimming pared 3 bases from V and 6 bases from J, leaving 11 bases between. The CDR3 is 14 amino acids.

The chain links TRBV6-5 to TRBJ2-7; D may be TRBD2 (5 bases). CDR3 size: 11 residues. The V and J ends lost 10 bases and 7 bases respectively, with 14 bases between them. Germline assignment: CDR1 MNHEY and CDR2 SVGAGI. The CDR3 DNA reads TGTGCCACCCTACTCGAGGGTGAGCAGTACTTC. It translates to CATLLEGEQYF.

In DNA form, the CDR3 reads TGTGCCAGCAGCGCTCTGGACCCACTAAACTATGGCTACACCTTC. Translated: CASSALDPLNYGYTF. The chain recombines TRBV28 with TRBJ1-2; no reliable D call. CDR1 and CDR2 from the germline V gene are MDHEN and SYDVKM. V was trimmed by 6 bases and J by 2 bases, leaving 16 bases between them. The CDR3 is 15 amino acids.

The chain recombines TRBV19 with TRBJ1-2; no clear D. In germline, CDR1 is LNHDA, CDR2 SQIVND (reference sequence). The CDR3 spans 13 residues. V lost 5 bases to trimming and J lost 3 bases, with 10 bases between them. The CDR3 coding sequence is TGTGCCAGTAGTCTCGGACTACACTATGGCTACACCTTC. As protein: CASSLGLHYGYTF.

The sample holds a few counts of this clone. The CDR3 nucleotides are TGTGCCAGCAGCTCGCTAGCGGGGGGGCAAACCCAGTACTTC. Amino acid sequence: CASSSLAGGQTQYF. The rearrangement joins TRBV7-3 to TRBJ2-5, with 12 nucleotides matching TRBD2. Trimming at V came to 4 bases and at J to 8 bases, leaving 5 bases not matched to a gene. CDR3 length: 14 residues. CDR1 is SGHTA and CDR2 is FQGTGA in the germline V gene.

This clone was observed once. V gene TRBV28 combines with J gene TRBJ2-5; D might be TRBD2 (5 bases). The germline V and J ends were trimmed by 7 bases and 0 bases, with 15 bases remaining between them. CDR1 MDHEN and CDR2 SYDVKM come from the germline V gene. The CDR3 contains 15 residues. The CDR3 loop reads CASTAPQRNQETQYF. The CDR3 region has the DNA TGTGCCAGCACGGCTCCCCAGCGGAACCAAGAGACCCAGTACTTC.

The V gene is TRBV19, the J gene TRBJ2-5; 7 positions match TRBD1. CDR3 length: 13 amino acids. J was trimmed by 6 bases and V by 4 bases; bases with no gene match: 5. Germline V gene data show CDR1 as LNHDA and CDR2 as SQIVND (reference sequence). The CDR3 sequence: CASSNSDRKTQYF. Written as DNA, the CDR3 is TGTGCCAGTAGTAACTCGGACAGGAAGACCCAGTACTTC. The complete variable domain, with remaining parts taken from reference TRBV19 and TRBJ2-5, reads DGGITQSPKYLFRKEGQNVTLSCEQNLNHDAMYWYRQDPGQGLRLIYYSQIVNDFQKGDIAEGYSVSREKKESFPLTVTSAQKNPTAFYLCASSNSDRKTQYFGPGTRLLVL.

The J gene is TRBJ1-2, the V gene TRBV11-2; 7 nucleotides line up with TRBD1. The CDR3 runs 16 residues. Germline CDR1 SGHAT, CDR2 FQNNGV. V trimming: 1 base; J trimming: 3 bases; junction bases outside the gene matches: 8. CDR3 in DNA: TGTGCCAGCAGCTTAGCCGACAGGGCGTTCGACTATGGCTACACCTTC. Translated: CASSLADRAFDYGYTF.